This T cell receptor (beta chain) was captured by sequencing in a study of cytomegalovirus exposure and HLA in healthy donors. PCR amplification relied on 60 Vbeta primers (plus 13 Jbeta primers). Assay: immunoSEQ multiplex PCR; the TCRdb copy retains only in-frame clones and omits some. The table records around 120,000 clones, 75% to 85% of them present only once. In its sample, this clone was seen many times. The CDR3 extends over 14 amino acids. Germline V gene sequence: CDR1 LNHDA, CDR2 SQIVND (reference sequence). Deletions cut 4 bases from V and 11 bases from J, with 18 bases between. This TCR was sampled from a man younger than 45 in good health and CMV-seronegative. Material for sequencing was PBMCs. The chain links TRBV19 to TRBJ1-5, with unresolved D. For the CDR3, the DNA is TGTGCCAGTAGTAGTCTAACAAACTTTGCGGCCCAGCATTTT. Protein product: CASSSLTNFAAQHF.